This TCR beta chain derives from a study of T cell repertoires in cytomegalovirus infection. Study as a whole: HLA-C-restricted CMV epitopes, recently identified, and well-studied HLA-B-restricted ones were used by the study. Matching HLA type and CMV infection were both indicated by public TCR beta signatures. The study, taken as a whole, reports: Identification of carriers of CMV plus the relevant HLA was performed using cumulative public TCR beta family frequency.

As to this clonotype: What it binds is not known.

TCRdb recomputed calls from the reads with MiXCR, one row per CDR3 protein. This repertoire shows roughly 340,000 distinct CDR3 sequences, 25% to 30% found once; its top ten account for 15% to 20%. Germline CDR1 reads SGHVS; CDR2 reads FNYEAQ. Trimming shortened V by 6 bases and J by 4 bases, and 22 bases separated the two germline ends. The length of the CDR3 is 17 residues. The receptor's source is a human donor in good health (CMV status not recorded). Some clones in this sample may be carry-over from other donors' samples. V is TRBV7-6 and J is TRBJ2-1; D is perhaps TRBD1 (6 bases). The material was cultured PBMCs, obtained from culture after CMV antigen stimulation. The CDR3, as DNA: TGTGCCAGCAGTCTTGGGCAGGGGCCGCTCCCTTACAATGAGCAGTTCTTC. This gives the protein CASSLGQGPLPYNEQFF.